This T cell receptor (beta chain) was observed in a study of T cell changes during pregnancy in multiple sclerosis. The CDR3 length is 12 residues. CDR1 and CDR2 (germline): GTSNPN, SVGIG (reference sequence). Trimming stripped 8 bases from V and 1 base from J, with 11 bases between. A single count supports this clone. Sequenced by immunoSEQ multiplex PCR; TCRdb stores in-frame clones only, minus some. The sample consists of about 93,000 clones, roughly 92% of them appearing once. The chain combines TRBV30 with TRBJ1-1; perhaps TRBD1 as D (6 bases). This clonotype was sampled from a female donor with multiple sclerosis, enrolled in a pregnancy study. The sequenced sample was peripheral blood, obtained after pregnancy. The CDR3 DNA follows: TGTGCCCGAAGGGGGAGGAACACTGAAGCTTTCTTT. This gives the protein CARRGRNTEAFF.